This TCR beta chain was recorded in a study of monozygotic twins with inflammatory bowel disease. Study-level results: IBD patients displayed reduced TCRbeta diversity (inverse Simpson) when set against healthy co-twins.

Whole blood without T cell sorting served as the source of isolated total RNA. The CDR3 extends over 16 amino acids. Germline CDR1 is KGHSH and CDR2 is LQKENI. UMIs that had a 6-nucleotide sample barcode were put in using template switching. With the 5' RACE reads reprocessed, TCRdb shows one record per CDR3 protein and no DNA. This sample carries approximately 330,000 distinct CDR3 sequences, with over 2% going to the ten biggest clones. Remarks on this clonotype: Its antigen is still unknown.

This rearrangement joins TRBV18 to TRBJ2-2; TCRdb reports TRBD1, a call that lacks DNA to check it against. Sequenced material: blood. This receptor was taken from a human donor with ulcerative colitis or Crohn's disease, or a healthy co-twin of an affected twin (not recorded which). The CDR3 sequence is CASSPPGRGNTGELFF.